This is a list of T cell receptor beta chains from one sample in a study of response to subunit inactivated influenza vaccine. In TCRdb, the RT-PCR reads were re-called with MiXCR into one record per CDR3 protein. Of 560,000 or so distinct CDR3 sequences in the sample, approximately 7.6% are singletons; the top ten hold 13%. The sequencing used PBMCs from blood, collected around 25 months after vaccination. The receptors come from a man aged 50 to 75 who received an inactivated influenza vaccine. CDR3s include the opening cysteine and the closing phenylalanine or tryptophan. Each record gives: D gene, J gene, clone size, V gene, CDR3 protein, CDR3 DNA. The D gene is left open where the match is weak. The size of a clone is reported for some rows only, either as once, few or many, or as a class for expanded clones.

D gene: TRBD2; J gene: TRBJ2-1; clone size: many; V gene: TRBV15; CDR3 protein: CATSRGTSGINEQFF; CDR3 DNA: TGTGCCACCAGCCGAGGGACTAGCGGGATCAATGAGCAGTTCTTC
D gene: -; J gene: TRBJ2-7; clone size: few; V gene: TRBV20-1; CDR3 protein: CSALGLTAYEQYF; CDR3 DNA: TGCAGTGCTCTTGGACTAACAGCCTACGAGCAGTACTTC
D gene: -; J gene: TRBJ2-3; clone size: many; V gene: TRBV2; CDR3 protein: CASSEGRVGTDTQYF; CDR3 DNA: TGTGCCAGCAGTGAGGGCAGGGTGGGCACAGATACGCAGTATTTT
D gene: TRBD1; J gene: TRBJ2-5; clone size: many; V gene: TRBV5-1; CDR3 protein: CASSLAQGSGETQYF; CDR3 DNA: TGTGCCAGCAGCTTAGCACAGGGGTCGGGAGAGACCCAGTACTTC
D gene: -; J gene: TRBJ1-1; clone size: few; V gene: TRBV6-2/TRBV6-3; CDR3 protein: CASKKWGSEAFF; CDR3 DNA: TGTGCCAGCAAGAAATGGGGTAGTGAAGCTTTCTTT
D gene: -; J gene: TRBJ2-6; clone size: few; V gene: TRBV18; CDR3 protein: CASSRVSSSGANVLTF; CDR3 DNA: TGTGCCAGCTCACGGGTCTCGAGCTCTGGGGCCAACGTCCTGACTTTC
D gene: -; J gene: TRBJ2-1; clone size: few; V gene: TRBV5-1; CDR3 protein: CASSHYRRDTQFF; CDR3 DNA: TGCGCCAGCAGCCATTACCGTCGAGACACACAGTTCTTC
D gene: TRBD1; J gene: TRBJ2-1; clone size: many; V gene: TRBV20-1; CDR3 protein: CSARQGMGLGNGQFF; CDR3 DNA: TGCAGTGCAAGACAGGGGATGGGTCTAGGGAATGGGCAGTTCTTC
D gene: -; J gene: TRBJ2-3; clone size: many; V gene: TRBV27; CDR3 protein: CASSLRSRGGMGATDTQYF; CDR3 DNA: TGTGCCAGCAGTTTACGATCGAGAGGGGGGATGGGGGCCACAGATACGCAGTATTTT
D gene: -; J gene: TRBJ1-2; clone size: many; V gene: TRBV6-5; CDR3 protein: CASTGDYGYTF; CDR3 DNA: TGTGCCAGCACAGGGGACTATGGCTACACCTTC
D gene: -; J gene: TRBJ2-2; clone size: -; V gene: TRBV12-3/TRBV12-4; CDR3 protein: CASSFRQGGTGELFF; CDR3 DNA: TGTGCCAGCAGTTTCCGACAGGGAGGCACCGGGGAGCTGTTTTTT
D gene: -; J gene: TRBJ2-4; clone size: -; V gene: TRBV4-2; CDR3 protein: CASSQAKGRKNIQYF; CDR3 DNA: TGTGCCAGCAGCCAAGCGAAAGGCCGAAAAAACATTCAGTACTTC
D gene: -; J gene: TRBJ2-7; clone size: -; V gene: TRBV7-9; CDR3 protein: CASSFGAISEQYF; CDR3 DNA: TGTGCCAGCAGCTTTGGTGCGATCTCCGAGCAGTACTTC
D gene: TRBD1; J gene: TRBJ2-3; clone size: few; V gene: TRBV7-9; CDR3 protein: CASSIWTGGLGTDTQYF; CDR3 DNA: TGTGCCAGCAGCATTTGGACAGGGGGCTTAGGCACAGATACGCAGTATTTT
D gene: -; J gene: TRBJ2-4; clone size: many; V gene: TRBV4-2; CDR3 protein: CASSQDRRGRDIQYF; CDR3 DNA: TGTGCCAGCAGCCAAGATCGAAGGGGTAGGGACATTCAGTACTTC
D gene: -; J gene: TRBJ2-1; clone size: few; V gene: TRBV6-5; CDR3 protein: CASSYRTPSSYNEQFF; CDR3 DNA: TGTGCCAGCAGTTACCGAACTCCTAGCTCCTACAATGAGCAGTTCTTC
D gene: TRBD1; J gene: TRBJ2-3; clone size: -; V gene: TRBV20-1; CDR3 protein: CSARDTRTGVTDTQYF; CDR3 DNA: TGCAGTGCTAGAGATACTAGGACAGGGGTAACAGATACGCAGTATTTT
D gene: -; J gene: TRBJ2-7; clone size: few; V gene: TRBV19; CDR3 protein: CASNQGPTYEQYF; CDR3 DNA: TGTGCCAGTAATCAGGGGCCCACCTACGAGCAGTACTTC
D gene: -; J gene: TRBJ2-7; clone size: -; V gene: TRBV10-3; CDR3 protein: CAISLDRSSYEQYF; CDR3 DNA: TGTGCCATCAGCCTGGACAGATCCTCCTACGAGCAGTACTTC
D gene: TRBD2; J gene: TRBJ2-3; clone size: -; V gene: TRBV20-1; CDR3 protein: CSARDPSGRGESTDTQYF; CDR3 DNA: TGCAGTGCTAGAGATCCCAGCGGGAGGGGGGAGAGCACAGATACGCAGTATTTT
D gene: TRBD2; J gene: TRBJ2-4; clone size: many; V gene: TRBV4-2; CDR3 protein: CASSPTSVRNIQYF; CDR3 DNA: TGTGCCAGCAGCCCTACTAGCGTTAGGAACATTCAGTACTTC